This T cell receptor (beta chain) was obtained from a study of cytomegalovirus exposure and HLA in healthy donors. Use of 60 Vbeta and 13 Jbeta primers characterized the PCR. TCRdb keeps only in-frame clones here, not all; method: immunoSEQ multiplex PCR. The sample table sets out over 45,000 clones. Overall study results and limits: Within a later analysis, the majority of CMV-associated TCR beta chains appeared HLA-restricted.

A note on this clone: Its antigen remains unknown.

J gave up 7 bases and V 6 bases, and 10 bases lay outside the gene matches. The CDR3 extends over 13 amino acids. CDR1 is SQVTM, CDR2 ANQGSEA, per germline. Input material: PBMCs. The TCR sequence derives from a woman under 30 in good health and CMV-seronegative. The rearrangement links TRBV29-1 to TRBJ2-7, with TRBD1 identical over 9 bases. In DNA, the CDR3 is TGCAGCGTGCCGGGACAGGGTTGGGGGGAGCAGTACTTC. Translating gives CSVPGQGWGEQYF.